This TCR beta chain was recorded in a study of CD8 T cells in Susac syndrome. RNA amounts of 0.5 to 1 ug underwent reverse transcription with random hexamers. Amplification of TCR beta CDR3 was carried out by immunoSEQ multiplex PCR, which covered 54 Vbeta and 13 Jbeta segments. TCRdb passed the immunoSEQ multiplex PCR reads through MiXCR, listing each CDR3 protein once. The sample has approximately 80,000 distinct CDR3 sequences, about 91% seen once. This CDR3 has 13 amino acids. The V end was cut by 0 bases, the J end by 11 bases, with 13 bases between. Germline lookup yields CDR1 MNHEY and CDR2 SMNVEV (reference sequence).

This chain links TRBV27 with TRBJ2-5; D remains unclear. The TCR was taken from a human donor with multiple sclerosis. The sequencing sample was made of CD8+ T cells from PBMCs. The CDR3 spells CASSLSFGGRQYF. The DNA of the CDR3 is TGTGCCAGCAGTTTATCGTTCGGCGGAAGGCAGTACTTC.